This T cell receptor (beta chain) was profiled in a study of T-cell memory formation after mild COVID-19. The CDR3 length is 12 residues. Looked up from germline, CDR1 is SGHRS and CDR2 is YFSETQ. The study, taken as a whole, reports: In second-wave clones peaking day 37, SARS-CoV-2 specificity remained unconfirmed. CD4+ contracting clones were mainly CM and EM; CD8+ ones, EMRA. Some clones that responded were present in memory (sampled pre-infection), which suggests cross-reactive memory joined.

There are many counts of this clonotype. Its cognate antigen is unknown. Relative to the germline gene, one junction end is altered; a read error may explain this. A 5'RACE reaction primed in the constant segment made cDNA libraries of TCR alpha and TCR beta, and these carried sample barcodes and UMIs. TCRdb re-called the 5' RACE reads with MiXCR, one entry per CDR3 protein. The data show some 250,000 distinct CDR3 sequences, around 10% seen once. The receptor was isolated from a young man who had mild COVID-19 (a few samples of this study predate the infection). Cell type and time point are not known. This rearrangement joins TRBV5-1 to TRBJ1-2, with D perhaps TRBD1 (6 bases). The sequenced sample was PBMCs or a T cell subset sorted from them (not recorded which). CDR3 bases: TGTGCCAGCAGCTTGGACAGCTATGGCTACACCTTC. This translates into CASSLDSYGYTF. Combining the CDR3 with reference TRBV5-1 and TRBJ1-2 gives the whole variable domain KAGVTQTPRYLIKTRGQQVTLSCSPISGHRSVSWYQQTPGQGLQFLFEYFSETQRNKGNFPGRFSGRQFSNSRSEMNVSTLELGDSALYLCASSLDSYGYTFGSGTRLTVV.